This T cell receptor beta chain was recovered during a study of CD8 T cells in ankylosing spondylitis. In regard to this clonotype: The antigen is undetermined.

CDR1 is SGHTA and CDR2 is FQGTGA in the germline V gene. Trimming removed 2 bases at V and 10 bases at J, with 9 bases between. This CDR3 is built from 12 residues. Preparation of TCR beta libraries was done by quantitative 5'-RACE with molecular barcodes. TCRdb reanalysed the 5' RACE reads using MiXCR and keeps one entry per CDR3 protein. Of about 90,000 distinct CDR3 sequences in the sample, around 25% were seen once. Study conclusions and caveats: Enrichment of disease-linked clones was reportedly significant in matched ankylosing spondylitis synovial fluid.

The TCR was taken from a male donor with ankylosing spondylitis or in good health (not recorded which). The rearrangement uses TRBV7-3 and TRBJ2-1; D is possibly TRBD2 (5 bases). Sequencing used blood, either unsorted or a sorted T cell fraction (not recorded which). The CDR3 here is CASSLGDYEQFF. CDR3 nucleotide sequence: TGTGCCAGCAGCTTAGGTGACTACGAGCAGTTCTTC.